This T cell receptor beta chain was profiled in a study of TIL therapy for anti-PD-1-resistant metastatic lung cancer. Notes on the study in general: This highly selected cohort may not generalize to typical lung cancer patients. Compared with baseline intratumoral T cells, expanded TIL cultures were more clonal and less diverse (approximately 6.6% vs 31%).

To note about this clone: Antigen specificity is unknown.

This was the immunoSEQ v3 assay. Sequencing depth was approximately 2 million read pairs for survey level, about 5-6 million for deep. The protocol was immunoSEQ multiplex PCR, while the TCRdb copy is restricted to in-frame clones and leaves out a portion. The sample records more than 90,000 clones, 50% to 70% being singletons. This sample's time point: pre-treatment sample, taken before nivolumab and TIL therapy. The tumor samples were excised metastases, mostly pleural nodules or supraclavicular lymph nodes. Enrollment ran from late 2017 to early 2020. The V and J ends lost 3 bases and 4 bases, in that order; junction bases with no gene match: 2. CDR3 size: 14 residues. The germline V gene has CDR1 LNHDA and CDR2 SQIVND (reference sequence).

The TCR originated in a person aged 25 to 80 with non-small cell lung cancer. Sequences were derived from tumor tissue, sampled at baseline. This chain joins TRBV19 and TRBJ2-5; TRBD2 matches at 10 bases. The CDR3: CASSMASGRETQYF. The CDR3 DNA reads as TGTGCCAGTAGTATGGCTAGCGGGAGAGAGACCCAGTACTTC.